The 8 T cell receptor beta chains below come from one sample, sequenced in a study of T cells after yellow fever vaccination. TCRdb reprocessed the 5' RACE reads via MiXCR and lists one record per CDR3 protein. The sample has about 69,000 distinct CDR3 sequences; 5% to 6.5% are singletons. Sample: CD4+ T cells sorted from PBMCs, taken roughly 14 days after the first yellow fever vaccination. The source of these receptors is a man aged 18 to 30 who received the YFV17D yellow fever vaccine.

This clonotype was observed at least ten times. The chain employs TRBV10-3 and TRBJ2-1; TRBD2 agrees at 10 bases. Germline CDR1 reads ENHRY; CDR2 reads SYGVKD. V was pared by 11 bases and J by 6 bases, with 13 bases of the junction left unmatched. CDR3 length: 15 amino acids. CDR3 DNA: TGTGCCGCTAAGTCGCTAGCGGGGGCGCTCAATGAGCAGTTCTTC. Translating it yields CAAKSLAGALNEQFF.

This clonotype has ten or more counts. V and J are TRBV12-3 or TRBV12-4 and TRBJ2-1; 10 bases agree with TRBD2. After removal of 6 bases from V and 4 bases from J, the junction contained 6 bases not matched to a gene. The CDR3 consists of 15 residues. CDR3 in DNA: TGTGCCAGCAGATCTTCTAGCGGGGGTTACAATGAGCAGTTCTTC. It translates to CASRSSSGGYNEQFF.

In this sample, this clonotype turned up many times. The V call is TRBV5-1, the J call TRBJ2-5; TRBD1 is a possible D gene (7 bases). With 1 base removed from V and 3 bases from J, the gap between germline ends came to 10 bases. This CDR3 has 14 residues. Per the germline V gene, CDR1 is SGHRS and CDR2 is YFSETQ. The CDR3 protein is CASSLQGGEETQYF. As DNA, the CDR3 is TGCGCCAGCAGCTTGCAGGGGGGCGAAGAGACCCAGTACTTC.

This clonotype was observed at least ten times. The V and J genes are TRBV20-1 and TRBJ2-1; D is unresolved. This CDR3 is 12 amino acids long. V lost 3 bases, J lost 5 bases, and 8 bases lay in between. Germline V gives CDR1 DFQATT, CDR2 SNEGSKA (reference sequence). CDR3 bases: TGCAGTGCTAGTGACCAAAACAATGAGCAGTTCTTC. As protein: CSASDQNNEQFF.

This clonotype occurred many times. This sequence joins TRBV7-2 and TRBJ2-3, with TRBD1 as a possible D gene (5 bases). The germline V gene has CDR1 SGHTA and CDR2 FQGNSA. CDR3 size: 12 residues. Trimming cost V 4 bases and J 5 bases, with 7 bases left between them. The CDR3 nucleotides are TGTGCCAGCAGCTCACAGGTAGATACGCAGTATTTT. Amino acids: CASSSQVDTQYF.

This clonotype was seen ten or more times. The genes are TRBV20-1 and TRBJ2-6; D is uncertain. The germline V and J ends were trimmed by 3 bases and 2 bases, with 8 bases remaining between them. This CDR3 comprises 14 residues. Germline-derived CDR1 and CDR2 are DFQATT and SNEGSKA (reference sequence). Written as DNA, the CDR3 is TGCAGTGCTAGGTCCCGTACTGGGGCCAACGTCCTGACTTTC. The encoded protein is CSARSRTGANVLTF.

This clonotype came up many times. The chain joins TRBV4-3 to TRBJ2-7; 9 bases fit TRBD2. The CDR3 loop spans 16 amino acids. Trimming cost V 4 bases and J 2 bases; bases outside gene matches: 9. Germline V CDR1 and CDR2: LGHNA, YSLEER. DNA of the CDR3: TGCGCCAGCAGCCCCTCGCTTGCTAGCGGGGCCTACGAGCAGTACTTC. The encoded protein is CASSPSLASGAYEQYF.

This clonotype has ten or more counts. This chain links TRBV5-1 with TRBJ2-7; the D call may be TRBD1 or TRBD2 (6 bases each). CDR1 is SGHRS and CDR2 is YFSETQ in the germline V gene. Trimming cost V 4 bases and J 4 bases, with 18 bases left between them. The CDR3 contains 15 residues. The DNA of the CDR3 is TGCGCCAGCAGCGGAGGGGGGCCTTCCCAATACGAGCAGTACTTC. This sequence encodes CASSGGGPSQYEQYF.